This TCR beta chain originates from a study of T cells after yellow fever vaccination. Looking at the study overall: SMART-Seq v4 Ultra Low Input served to prepare low-cell-number fractions. Points from the study as a whole: Some clonotypes were seen in both the CD4 and the CD8 compartments. These made up a small share and likely arose from convergent recombination.

This clonotype was picked up a small number of times. Antigen: not known. For TCR, cDNA came from 5'RACE template switching, which added a universal primer site and UMIs. Each CDR3 protein is one row after TCRdb ran MiXCR on the 5' RACE reads. Here the sample spans about 260,000 distinct CDR3 sequences, about 5.2% being singletons. This TCR was recovered from a man between 18 and 29 years old who received the YFV17D yellow fever vaccine. The specimen was CD4+ T cells sorted from PBMCs, collected on the day of the yellow fever booster vaccination.

The CDR3 spells CASSLGGVPSNYGYTF. CDR3 in DNA: TGTGCCAGCAGCTTAGGTGGAGTCCCTTCTAACTATGGCTACACCTTC. V usage is TRBV5-5 and J usage is TRBJ1-2; D not resolved. V was cut by 2 bases and J by 0 bases, with 14 bases left in between. The germline V gene encodes CDR1 SGHKS and CDR2 YYEKEE (reference sequence). This CDR3 has 16 residues.